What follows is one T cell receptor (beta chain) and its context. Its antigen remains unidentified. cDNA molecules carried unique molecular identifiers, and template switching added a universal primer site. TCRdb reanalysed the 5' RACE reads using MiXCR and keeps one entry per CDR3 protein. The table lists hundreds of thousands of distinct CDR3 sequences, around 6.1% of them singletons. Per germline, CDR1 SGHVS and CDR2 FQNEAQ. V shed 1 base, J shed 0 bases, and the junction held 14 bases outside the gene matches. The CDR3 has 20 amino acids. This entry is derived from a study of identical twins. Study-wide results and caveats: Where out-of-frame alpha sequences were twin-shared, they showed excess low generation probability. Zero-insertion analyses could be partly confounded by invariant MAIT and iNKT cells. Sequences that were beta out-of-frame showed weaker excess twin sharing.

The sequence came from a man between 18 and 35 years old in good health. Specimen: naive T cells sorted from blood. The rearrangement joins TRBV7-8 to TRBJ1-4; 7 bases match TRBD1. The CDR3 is CASSLVPRWDRIATNEKLFF. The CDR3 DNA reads TGTGCCAGCAGCTTAGTTCCGCGGTGGGACAGAATAGCAACTAATGAAAAACTGTTTTTT.